The 16 T cell receptor beta chains below all came from one sample that was sequenced in a study of cytomegalovirus exposure and HLA in healthy donors. TCRdb keeps only in-frame clones here, not all; method: immunoSEQ multiplex PCR. Of about 200,000 clones in the sample, roughly 82% are singletons; the top ten hold around an eighth. The specimen sequenced was PBMCs. These receptors all stem from a woman aged 25 to 39 in good health and CMV-seropositive.

Only one count was recorded for this clone. The V call is TRBV5-1, the J call TRBJ2-3, with D perhaps matching TRBD1 (5 bases). The germline V gene encodes CDR1 SGHRS and CDR2 YFSETQ. The CDR3 contains 15 residues. V was cut by 0 bases and J by 0 bases, with 8 bases left in between. In DNA form, the CDR3 reads TGCGCCAGCAGCTTGGGGACACTTAGCACAGATACGCAGTATTTT. This gives the protein CASSLGTLSTDTQYF.

The V gene is TRBV5-1, the J gene TRBJ1-2; 9 bases match TRBD1. This CDR3 has 18 amino acids. Germline V CDR1 and CDR2: SGHRS, YFSETQ. V was clipped by 0 bases and J by 6 bases; unmatched bases: 15. The CDR3 protein is CASSLEGCRDRVGNGYTF. CDR3 in DNA: TGCGCCAGCAGCTTGGAGGGTTGTCGGGACAGGGTAGGTAATGGCTACACCTTC.

This sequence joins TRBV28 and TRBJ1-4; 10 bases agree with TRBD1. CDR1 is MDHEN and CDR2 is SYDVKM in the germline V gene. Trimming cost V 5 bases and J 8 bases; bases outside gene matches: 8. The CDR3 totals 15 residues. The CDR3 DNA sequence: TGTGCCAGCAGTCTCCCGGGACAGGGGACGGAAAAACTGTTTTTT. It codes for CASSLPGQGTEKLFF.

The rearrangement links TRBV21-1 to TRBJ2-2; the table's D call, TRBD2, was not checked against the DNA. TRBV21-1 is a known pseudogene. CDR3 length: 13 residues. The CDR3 here is CASRGLITGELFF. CDR3 coding DNA: TGTGCCAGCAGGGGACTGATCACCGGGGAGCTGTTTTTT.

The V gene is TRBV15, the J gene TRBJ2-1; 12 bases line up with TRBD2. The ends lost 1 base at V and 6 bases at J; junction bases unmatched: 10. This CDR3 comprises 18 residues. Germline lookup yields CDR1 LNHNV and CDR2 YYDKDF (reference sequence). The CDR3 loop is CATSRGRLAGGPFNEQFF. In DNA, the CDR3 is TGTGCCACCAGCAGAGGCCGCCTAGCGGGAGGGCCGTTCAATGAGCAGTTCTTC.

The genes are TRBV29-1 and TRBJ2-1, with D hard to call. Germline values: CDR1 SQVTM, CDR2 ANQGSEA. The V gene lost 6 bases and the J gene lost 4 bases, with 10 bases spanning the gap. This CDR3 contains 12 residues. CDR3 in amino acids: CSVAPSYNEQFF. The DNA of the CDR3 is TGCAGCGTAGCCCCGTCGTACAATGAGCAGTTCTTC.

The genes are TRBV5-8 and TRBJ1-1, with TRBD1 matching over 8 bases. The germline gives CDR1 SGHTS, CDR2 YDEGEE. The CDR3 has 14 residues. V trimming: 2 bases; J trimming: 5 bases; junction bases outside the gene matches: 5. CDR3: CASSLTGGWTEAFF. The CDR3 region has the DNA TGTGCCAGCAGCTTAACAGGGGGTTGGACTGAAGCTTTCTTT.

The chain uses TRBV5-6 and TRBJ2-1; TRBD2 aligns across 12 bases. The junction had 4 bases not matched to a gene; V was cut back by 3 bases and J by 0 bases. CDR3 length equals 17 residues. CDR1 SGHDT and CDR2 YYEEEE come from the germline V gene. CDR3 DNA sequence: TGTGCCAGCAGCTCTAGACTAGCGGGAGTCTCCTACAATGAGCAGTTCTTC. Its protein product is CASSSRLAGVSYNEQFF. Full variable domain (remainder filled in from reference TRBV5-6 and TRBJ2-1): DAGVTQSPTHLIKTRGQQVTLRCSPKSGHDTVSWYQQALGQGPQFIFQYYEEEERQRGNFPDRFSGHQFPNYSSELNVNALLLGDSALYLCASSSRLAGVSYNEQFFGPGTRLTVL.

The chain has TRBV14 and TRBJ2-5; perhaps TRBD2 as D (5 bases). V gave up 0 bases and J gave up 3 bases, with 8 bases separating them. The length of the CDR3 is 14 residues. The germline CDR1 and CDR2 sequences are SGHDN and FVKESK. CDR3 in DNA: TGTGCCAGCAGCCAAGAACCACTAGAAGAGACCCAGTACTTC. Amino acids: CASSQEPLEETQYF. The complete variable domain, with remaining parts taken from reference TRBV14 and TRBJ2-5, reads EAGVTQFPSHSVIEKGQTVTLRCDPISGHDNLYWYRRVMGKEIKFLLHFVKESKQDESGMPNNRFLAERTGGTYSTLKVQPAELEDSGVYFCASSQEPLEETQYFGPGTRLLVL.

The rearrangement links TRBV5-1 to TRBJ1-2; 9 bases agree with TRBD1. The germline V gene encodes CDR1 SGHRS and CDR2 YFSETQ. After removal of 0 bases from V and 6 bases from J, the junction contained 6 bases not matched to a gene. The CDR3 is 15 amino acids. The CDR3 DNA follows: TGCGCCAGCAGCTTGGATCCAGGGGACAGGGATGGCTACACCTTC. As protein: CASSLDPGDRDGYTF.

This chain joins TRBV7-9 and TRBJ2-7; 8 nucleotides agree with TRBD2. Per the germline V gene, CDR1 is SEHNR and CDR2 is FQNEAQ (reference sequence). The CDR3 length is 14 residues. V was clipped by 3 bases and J by 2 bases; unmatched bases: 3. CDR3 DNA sequence: TGTGCCAGCAGCTTTAGCGGGGAAGCCTACGAGCAGTACTTC. Translated, it gives CASSFSGEAYEQYF.

This rearrangement joins TRBV28 to TRBJ2-5; 10 positions agree with TRBD1. The V gene end was trimmed by 6 bases and the J gene end by 2 bases; junction bases not matched to a gene: 6. The V gene's germline CDR1 is MDHEN and CDR2 SYDVKM. The CDR3 sequence is 15 residues long. The CDR3, as DNA: TGTGCCAGCAGCCGACGGACAGGGGGACAAGAGACCCAGTACTTC. It is translated as CASSRRTGGQETQYF.

This clone appeared a few times. The chain links TRBV20-1 to TRBJ1-1, with a weak D call TRBD1 (5 bases). Between the trimmed V and J ends, which lost 7 bases and 10 bases, there was a span of 16 bases. The CDR3 totals 11 residues. Germline V lookup: CDR1 DFQATT, CDR2 SNEGSKA (reference sequence). The DNA for the CDR3 is TGCAGTGTTACGCAGGGAACCGGAGCTTTCTTT. Residues: CSVTQGTGAFF.

The rearrangement uses TRBV19 and TRBJ2-7, with D hard to call. V dropped 10 bases and J dropped 2 bases, with 15 bases sitting between them. The germline CDR1 and CDR2 sequences are LNHDA and SQIVND (reference sequence). The CDR3 is 13 residues long. CDR3 protein: CATNSGPAYEQYF. CDR3 bases: TGTGCCACTAATTCAGGCCCAGCCTACGAGCAGTACTTC.

This chain connects TRBV27 to TRBJ2-1, with D possibly matching TRBD1 (6 bases). V was cut by 7 bases and J by 5 bases, with 12 bases left in between. The CDR3 is made up of 13 amino acids. Looked up from germline, CDR1 is MNHEY and CDR2 is SMNVEV (reference sequence). The CDR3: CASNLQGHNEQFF. The CDR3 nucleotides read TGTGCCAGCAACCTACAGGGCCACAATGAGCAGTTCTTC.

The chain employs TRBV6-4 and TRBJ2-2, with D perhaps TRBD1 (6 bases). Trimming shortened V by 7 bases and J by 5 bases, and 14 bases separated the two germline ends. Germline V CDR1 and CDR2: MRHNA, SNTAGT. This CDR3 comprises 14 residues. CDR3 coding DNA: TGTGCCAGCACACCGGGACAAATGACCGGGGAGCTGTTTTTT. It is translated as CASTPGQMTGELFF.